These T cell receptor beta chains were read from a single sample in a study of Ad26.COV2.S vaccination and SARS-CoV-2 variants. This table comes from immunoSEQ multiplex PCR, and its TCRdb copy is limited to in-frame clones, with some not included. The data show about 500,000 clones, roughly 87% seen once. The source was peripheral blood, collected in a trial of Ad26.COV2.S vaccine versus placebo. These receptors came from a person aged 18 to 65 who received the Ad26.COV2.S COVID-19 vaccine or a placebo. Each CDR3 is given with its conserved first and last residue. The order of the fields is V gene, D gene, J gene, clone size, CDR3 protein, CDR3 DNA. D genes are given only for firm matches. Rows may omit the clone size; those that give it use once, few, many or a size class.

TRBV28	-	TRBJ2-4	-	CASNARGKLAKNIQYF	TGTGCCAGCAACGCAAGGGGAAAACTAGCCAAAAACATTCAGTACTTC
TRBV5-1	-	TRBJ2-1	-	CASSLGLDPSYNEQFF	TGCGCCAGCAGCTTGGGACTAGATCCCTCCTACAATGAGCAGTTCTTC
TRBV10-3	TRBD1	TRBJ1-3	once	CAIKSGGSGNTIYF	TGTGCCATCAAGTCAGGGGGATCTGGAAACACCATATATTTT
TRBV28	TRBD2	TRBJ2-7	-	CASSLILGLAEEELSREQYF	TGTGCCAGCAGTTTAATATTGGGACTAGCGGAAGAAGAATTGAGTCGCGAGCAGTACTTC
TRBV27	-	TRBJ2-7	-	CASRTDSSSSYEQYF	TGTGCCAGCAGGACGGACAGCTCGAGCTCCTACGAGCAGTACTTC
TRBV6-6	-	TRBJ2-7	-	CASNNQGILYEQYF	TGTGCCAGCAATAACCAGGGAATTCTCTACGAGCAGTACTTC
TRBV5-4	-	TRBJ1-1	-	CASSLGSGASNEAFF	TGTGCCAGCAGCTTGGGTTCAGGGGCGTCTAATGAAGCTTTCTTT
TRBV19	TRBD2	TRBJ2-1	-	CAGIPRVTSGDPQVNEQFF	TGTGCCGGAATACCTCGGGTGACTAGCGGGGACCCCCAGGTCAATGAGCAGTTCTTC
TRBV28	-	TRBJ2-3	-	CASSLLKGGDTQYF	TGTGCCAGCAGTTTACTCAAGGGTGGAGATACGCAGTATTTT
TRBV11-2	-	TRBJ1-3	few	CASSFSLEATGNTIYF	TGTGCCAGCAGCTTCAGCTTGGAGGCAACTGGAAACACCATATATTTT
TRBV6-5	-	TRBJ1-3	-	CASGQYSGNTIYF	TGTGCCAGCGGCCAGTACTCTGGAAACACCATATATTTT
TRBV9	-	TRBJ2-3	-	CASSGGSTDTQYF	TGTGCCAGCAGCGGGGGGTCCACAGATACGCAGTATTTT
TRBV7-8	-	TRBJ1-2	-	CASSLRRANYGYTF	TGTGCCAGCAGCTTACGGAGGGCTAACTATGGCTACACCTTC
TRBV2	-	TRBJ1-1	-	CASSEALRGAEAFF	TGTGCCAGCAGTGAAGCGCTTAGGGGGGCTGAAGCTTTCTTT
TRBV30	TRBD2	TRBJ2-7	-	CAWRTSGAPYEQYF	TGTGCCTGGAGGACTAGCGGGGCCCCCTACGAGCAGTACTTC
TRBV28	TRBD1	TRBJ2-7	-	CASLNNRGSEQYF	TGTGCCAGCTTAAATAACAGGGGATCCGAGCAGTACTTC
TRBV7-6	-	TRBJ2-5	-	CASSTGQAGGATQYF	TGTGCCAGCAGCACCGGACAGGCCGGGGGGGCGACCCAGTACTTC
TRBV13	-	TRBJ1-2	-	CASSGTGTSSYGYTF	TGTGCCAGCAGCGGAACAGGGACGTCAAGCTATGGCTACACCTTC
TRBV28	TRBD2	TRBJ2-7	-	CASSSGYGTSGSSYEQYF	TGTGCCAGCAGTTCGGGCTACGGGACTAGCGGGAGTTCCTACGAGCAGTACTTC
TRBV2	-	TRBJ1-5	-	CASRGGLGQPQHF	TGTGCCAGCCGGGGGGGGTTAGGTCAGCCCCAGCATTTT
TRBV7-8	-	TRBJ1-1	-	CASSLVGGGVGTEAFF	TGTGCCAGCAGCTTAGTTGGGGGGGGCGTCGGAACTGAAGCTTTCTTT
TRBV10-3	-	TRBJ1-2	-	CAISELGGAYGYTF	TGTGCCATCAGTGAGTTGGGGGGCGCCTATGGCTACACCTTC
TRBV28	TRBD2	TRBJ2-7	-	CASSPPWGGTSGNIEQYF	TGTGCCAGCAGCCCCCCTTGGGGCGGGACTAGCGGGAACATCGAGCAGTACTTC
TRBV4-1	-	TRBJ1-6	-	CASSQFPHGRTEGSPLHF	TGCGCCAGCAGCCAATTTCCCCATGGACGGACAGAAGGTTCACCCCTCCACTTT
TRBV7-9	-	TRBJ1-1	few	CASSLVLNTEAFF	TGTGCCAGCAGCTTAGTCCTGAACACTGAAGCTTTCTTT
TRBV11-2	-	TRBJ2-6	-	CASSLAVGGLSSGANVLTF	TGTGCCAGCAGCTTAGCGGTAGGCGGGTTGAGCTCTGGGGCCAACGTCCTGACTTTC
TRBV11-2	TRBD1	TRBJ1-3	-	CASSFRGLNTIYF	TGTGCCAGCAGCTTCAGGGGGCTGAACACCATATATTTT
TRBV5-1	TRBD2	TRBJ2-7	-	CASSPGLAGVFHEQYF	TGCGCCAGCAGCCCCGGACTAGCGGGAGTATTCCACGAGCAGTACTTC
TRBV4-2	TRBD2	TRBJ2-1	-	CASSQDRSSGRSREQFF	TGTGCCAGCAGCCAAGATCGCTCGAGCGGGAGGTCGAGAGAGCAGTTCTTC
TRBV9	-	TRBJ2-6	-	CASSVQGSGANVLTF	TGTGCCAGCAGCGTCCAGGGCTCTGGGGCCAACGTCCTGACTTTC
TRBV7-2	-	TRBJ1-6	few	CASRGWNSPLHF	TGTGCCAGCAGGGGTTGGAATTCACCCCTCCACTTT
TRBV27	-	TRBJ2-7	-	CASSPIPLGGPSYEQYF	TGTGCCAGCAGTCCGATCCCGTTGGGAGGACCCTCCTACGAGCAGTACTTC
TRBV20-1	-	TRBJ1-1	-	CSARVGTEAFF	TGCAGTGCTAGGGTTGGGACTGAAGCTTTCTTT
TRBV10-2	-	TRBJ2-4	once	CASGLSGTEAKNIQYF	TGCGCCAGCGGCCTATCCGGGACTGAGGCCAAAAACATTCAGTACTTC